This T cell receptor (beta chain) was sequenced during a study of blood T cell repertoires in COVID-19. As for the study in general: Italy, Spain and the United States were the sources of the convalescent and acute COVID-19 samples.

Original analysis: Cell counts per sample came from amplifying reference gene primers. Clones were sequenced by immunoSEQ multiplex PCR, and TCRdb holds only the in-frame ones, with some missing. For V, J and clone size, that table is used; D and trimming come from the DNA. The data contain 150,000 to 200,000 clones, 86% of them singletons. This clone was picked up one time. Germline V gives CDR1 SGHRS, CDR2 YFSETQ. Between the trimmed V and J ends, which lost 0 bases and 4 bases, there was a span of 8 bases. The CDR3 is 15 amino acids. V gene TRBV5-1 combines with J gene TRBJ2-6; a weak D match, TRBD1 (5 bases). This sequence originates from a woman younger than 45 with active or convalescent COVID-19. Sequencing was carried out using peripheral blood. The CDR3 region has the DNA TGCGCCAGCAGCTTGGAGGGGTACGGGGCCAACGTCCTGACTTTC. Translated: CASSLEGYGANVLTF.